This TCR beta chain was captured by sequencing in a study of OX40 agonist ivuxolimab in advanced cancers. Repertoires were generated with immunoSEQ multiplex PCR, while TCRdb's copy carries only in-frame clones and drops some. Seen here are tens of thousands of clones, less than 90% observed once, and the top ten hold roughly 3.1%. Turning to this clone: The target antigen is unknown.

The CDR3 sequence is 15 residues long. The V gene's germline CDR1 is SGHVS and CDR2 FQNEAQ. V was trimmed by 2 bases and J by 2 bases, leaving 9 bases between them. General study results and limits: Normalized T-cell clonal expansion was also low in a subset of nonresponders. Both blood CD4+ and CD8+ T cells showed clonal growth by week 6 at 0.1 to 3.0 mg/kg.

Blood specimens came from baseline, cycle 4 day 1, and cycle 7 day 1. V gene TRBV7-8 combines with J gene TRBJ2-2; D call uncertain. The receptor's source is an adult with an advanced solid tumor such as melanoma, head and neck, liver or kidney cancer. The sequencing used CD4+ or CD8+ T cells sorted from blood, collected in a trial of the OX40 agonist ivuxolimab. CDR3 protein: CASSLIGGNTGELFF. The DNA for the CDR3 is TGTGCCAGCAGCTTAATAGGTGGAAACACCGGGGAGCTGTTTTTT.